A single sample gave rise to the 14 T cell receptor beta chains below, sequenced in a study of blood T cell repertoires in COVID-19. Profiled with immunoSEQ multiplex PCR; TCRdb holds only in-frame clones, not every one. This table has nearly 200,000 clones, roughly 80% appearing once. The sequencing input was peripheral blood. These receptors were collected from a human donor in a cohort sampled during active COVID-19.

V is TRBV27 and J is TRBJ1-1; D is possibly TRBD1 (5 bases). CDR1 and CDR2 (germline): MNHEY, SMNVEV (reference sequence). This CDR3 spans 12 amino acids. The V and J ends lost 8 bases and 1 base respectively, with 8 bases between them. CDR3 sequence reads: CASGDRNTEAFF. The CDR3, as DNA: TGTGCCAGCGGAGACAGGAACACTGAAGCTTTCTTT.

The CDR3 reads CASSQLTTAGGTYEQYV. The CDR3 nucleotides read TGTGCCAGCAGCCAACTCACGACAGCGGGGGGGACCTACGAGCAGTACGTC. J is TRBJ2-7 and V is TRBV5-6; 10 bases fit TRBD2. J lost 2 bases, V lost 4 bases, and 12 bases had no gene match. The CDR3 spans 17 residues. The germline CDR1 and CDR2 sequences are SGHDT and YYEEEE.

The V gene is TRBV4-1, the J gene TRBJ1-4, with D tentatively TRBD1 (6 bases). The germline V gene encodes CDR1 MGHRA and CDR2 YSYEKL. The CDR3 is 13 amino acids. V was cut by 6 bases and J by 6 bases, with 11 bases left in between. The CDR3 region is CASRIQGYEKLFF. The CDR3 DNA reads as TGCGCCAGCAGGATACAGGGTTATGAAAAACTGTTTTTT.

This clone was seen only a few times. The rearrangement links TRBV5-3 to TRBJ2-7, with TRBD1 as a possible D gene (6 bases). TRBV5-3 is an open reading frame whose function is uncertain. The CDR3 covers 15 residues. V lost 4 bases, J lost 4 bases, and 18 bases lay in between. CDR3 in DNA: TGTGCCAGAAGCGGACGGACAGCCGAAATATACGAGCAGTACTTC. This codes for CARSGRTAEIYEQYF.

The chain couples TRBV10-3 to TRBJ1-1; D call uncertain. V was trimmed by 7 bases and J by 1 base, leaving 16 bases between them. Germline CDR1 ENHRY, CDR2 SYGVKD. The CDR3 is made up of 15 amino acids. As DNA, the CDR3 is TGTGCCATCAAACGGGCAGGAGAGGGGAACACTGAAGCTTTCTTT. Its translation is CAIKRAGEGNTEAFF.

The chain is built from TRBV5-1 and TRBJ2-7, with D possibly TRBD1 on 5 matching bases. CDR1 is SGHRS and CDR2 is YFSETQ in the germline V gene. There are 15 residues in the CDR3. V was pared by 2 bases and J by 1 base, with 13 bases between. The CDR3 sequence: CASSLSGQQSYEQYF. As DNA, the CDR3 is TGCGCCAGCAGCTTATCAGGGCAGCAATCCTACGAGCAGTACTTC.

The J gene is TRBJ1-4, the V gene TRBV5-5; D remains ambiguous. The CDR3 is 13 amino acids. Germline CDR1 and CDR2: SGHKS and YYEKEE (reference sequence). Trimming took off 4 bases at V and 7 bases at J, with 11 bases between the two ends. CDR3 protein: CASSRNSGEKLFF. The CDR3 DNA follows: TGTGCCAGCAGCCGAAACTCGGGTGAAAAACTGTTTTTT.

The chain recombines TRBV30 with TRBJ1-3; unclear D gene. Trimming cost V 6 bases and J 0 bases, with 9 bases left between them. CDR3 length: 13 amino acids. In germline, CDR1 is GTSNPN, CDR2 SVGIG (reference sequence). CDR3 residues: CACQVSSGNTIYF. CDR3 coding DNA: TGTGCCTGCCAGGTTAGCTCTGGAAACACCATATATTTT. Supplemented by reference TRBV30 and TRBJ1-3, the full variable domain reads SQTIHQWPATLVQPVGSPLSLECTVEGTSNPNLYWYRQAAGRGLQLLFYSVGIGQISSEVPQNLSASRPQDRQFILSSKKLLLSDSGFYLCACQVSSGNTIYFGEGSWLTVV.

The chain joins TRBV6-1 to TRBJ1-5, with a tentative D call TRBD1 (5 bases). Germline CDR1 is MNHNS and CDR2 is SASEGT. CDR3 size: 15 residues. Trimming removed 0 bases from V and 7 bases from J, with 13 bases in between. This chain's CDR3 is CASSEAQGIDQPQHF. For the CDR3, the DNA is TGTGCCAGCAGTGAAGCGCAGGGAATAGACCAGCCCCAGCATTTT.

This clone was seen just once. The CDR3 is CASRTTGGHNEKLFF. The CDR3 DNA follows: TGTGCCAGCAGAACCACAGGGGGCCATAATGAAAAACTGTTTTTT. The J gene is TRBJ1-4, the V gene TRBV28, with 9 bases that match TRBD1. Trimming at V came to 6 bases and at J to 4 bases, leaving 6 bases not matched to a gene. The CDR3 spans 15 residues. The germline V gene encodes CDR1 MDHEN and CDR2 SYDVKM.

The chain has TRBV5-1 and TRBJ2-1; 7 nucleotides align to TRBD1. Germline-derived CDR1 and CDR2 are SGHRS and YFSETQ. With V trimmed by 0 bases and J by 15 bases, 12 bases remained unmatched. The CDR3 spans 14 residues. CDR3 nucleotide sequence: TGCGCCAGCAGCTTGGGACAGGGAATCCCATTTCTGTTCTTC. It translates to CASSLGQGIPFLFF.

The chain is built from TRBV27 and TRBJ1-4; 8 nucleotides line up with TRBD1. J was trimmed by 3 bases and V by 7 bases; bases with no gene match: 7. The CDR3 runs 15 residues. CDR1 and CDR2 (germline): MNHEY, SMNVEV (reference sequence). CDR3 amino acids: CASMSPGQANEKLFF. DNA for the CDR3: TGTGCCAGCATGAGCCCGGGACAGGCTAATGAAAAACTGTTTTTT. The variable domain in full, with the rest retrieved from reference TRBV27 and TRBJ1-4, is EAQVTQNPRYLITVTGKKLTVTCSQNMNHEYMSWYRQDPGLGLRQIYYSMNVEVTDKGDVPEGYKVSRKEKRNFPLILESPSPNQTSLYFCASMSPGQANEKLFFGSGTQLSVL.

The rearrangement uses TRBV5-1 and TRBJ2-3; 8 bases match TRBD1. The CDR3 contains 14 residues. V shed 4 bases, J shed 3 bases, and the junction held 4 bases outside the gene matches. Germline V gene data show CDR1 as SGHRS and CDR2 as YFSETQ. CDR3 sequence reads: CASSRRTGTDTQYF. As DNA, the CDR3 is TGCGCCAGCAGCCGTCGGACAGGGACAGATACGCAGTATTTT. Complete variable domain (other parts from reference TRBV5-1 and TRBJ2-3): KAGVTQTPRYLIKTRGQQVTLSCSPISGHRSVSWYQQTPGQGLQFLFEYFSETQRNKGNFPGRFSGRQFSNSRSEMNVSTLELGDSALYLCASSRRTGTDTQYFGPGTRLTVL.

The V call is TRBV4-1, the J call TRBJ2-2; 13 bases are shared with TRBD2. CDR3 size: 17 residues. Trimming cost V 3 bases and J 6 bases; bases outside gene matches: 7. CDR1 is MGHRA and CDR2 is YSYEKL in the germline V gene. CDR3 coding DNA: TGCGCCAGCAGCCATGGACTAGCGGGAGTAGTGGCCGGGGAGCTGTTTTTT. Residues: CASSHGLAGVVAGELFF.